A selection of T cell receptor beta chains follows, all from one sample in a study of shared clonotypes between healthy human individuals. Sequencing was performed with immunoSEQ multiplex PCR; in TCRdb, only in-frame clones are kept and a portion is missing. The sample records around 480,000 clones, roughly 79% being singletons. The sample consisted of PBMCs. These receptors came from a middle-aged woman in good health. Some clones in this sample may be carry-over from other donors' samples. CDR3s include the opening cysteine and the closing phenylalanine or tryptophan. D genes are given only for firm matches. Clone size, where shown, is once, few, many, or a class for clones that have expanded.

clone size	D gene	V gene	J gene	CDR3 DNA	CDR3 protein
few	.	TRBV5-4	TRBJ1-1	TGTGCCAGCAGCTCGGGGTCCGATTACACTGAAGCTTTCTTT	CASSSGSDYTEAFF
.	TRBD1	TRBV18	TRBJ1-1	TGTGCCAGCTCACCCGGACAGGGACCGGTTGGGGCTTTCTTT	CASSPGQGPVGAFF
.	.	TRBV19	TRBJ2-7	TGTGCCAGTAGTATCTTCCCCACCAGTGGCGAGCAGTACTTC	CASSIFPTSGEQYF
.	.	TRBV9	TRBJ2-1	TGTGCCAGCAGTGACCTAGCGACCTCCTACAATGAGCAGTTCTTC	CASSDLATSYNEQFF
.	.	TRBV5-3	TRBJ1-5	TGTGCCAGAAGCCAACGTTGGGGACTGAATCAGCCCCAGCATTTT	CARSQRWGLNQPQHF
.	TRBD1	TRBV28	TRBJ1-1	TGTGCCAGCAGGGAGGGACAGGGGGCCTATGAAGCTTTCTTT	CASREGQGAYEAFF
.	.	TRBV5-1	TRBJ1-1	TGCGCCAGCAGCTTGGCAGGGGTCACTGAAGCTTTCTTT	CASSLAGVTEAFF
once	.	TRBV18	TRBJ1-1	TGTGCCAGCTCACCGAACTCGGACCTCACTAGAGTCACTGAAGCTTTCTTT	CASSPNSDLTRVTEAFF
.	.	TRBV19	TRBJ2-2	TGTGCCAGTAGCGGTACCAGGGGCCCTAGCACCGGGGAGCTGTTTTTT	CASSGTRGPSTGELFF
.	TRBD2	TRBV18	TRBJ2-7	TGTGCCAGCTCACCACCGACTAGCGGGAGCTACGAGCAGTACTTC	CASSPPTSGSYEQYF
.	TRBD2	TRBV19	TRBJ2-1	TGTGCCAGTAGTCCCCCCCGACTAGCGGGAGCCAATGAGCAGTTCTTC	CASSPPRLAGANEQFF
.	.	TRBV28	TRBJ1-1	TGTGCCAGCAGGCCCCCAGGGGAGAACACTGAAGCTTTCTTT	CASRPPGENTEAFF
.	.	TRBV6-1	TRBJ1-1	TGTGCCAGCAAGATAGGGGTCACGGACACTGAAGCTTTCTTT	CASKIGVTDTEAFF
.	TRBD1	TRBV4-3	TRBJ1-4	TGCGCCAGCAGTCCAGGGGGCGGGAATGAAGGTGAAAAACTGTTTTTT	CASSPGGGNEGEKLFF
.	.	TRBV6-5	TRBJ2-1	TGTGCCAGCAGTTCCTTTGGAGAGCAGTTCTTC	CASSSFGEQFF
.	TRBD1	TRBV5-6	TRBJ1-2	TGTGCCAGCAGCCCGGGACAGGTGGTCTATGGCTACACCTTC	CASSPGQVVYGYTF
.	.	TRBV30	TRBJ1-1	TGTGCCTGGAGTGTACAGGGTGAAGCTTTCTTT	CAWSVQGEAFF
once	.	TRBV28	TRBJ2-5	TGTGCCAGCAGTGACATCTGGGGTACCCAAGAGACCCAGTACTTC	CASSDIWGTQETQYF
.	.	TRBV27	TRBJ1-2	TGTGCCAGCAGTTTCTGGAAGGACTATGGCTACACCTTC	CASSFWKDYGYTF
.	TRBD1	TRBV28	TRBJ2-1	TGTGCCAGCAGTGGGTCCGGGACAGTTGGCTACAATGAGCAGTTCTTC	CASSGSGTVGYNEQFF
.	.	TRBV7-2	TRBJ1-2	TGTGCCAGCAGCCATGACACGAGTGGCTACACCTTC	CASSHDTSGYTF